Many counts were recorded for the clone carrying this T cell receptor beta chain. The antigen is unknown. Amplification targeted the TCR beta CDR3 regions, with RNA transcripts as the source material. Second-round multiplex PCR came after a first-round RT-PCR that employed HTBI primers. TCRdb fed the multiplex PCR reads into MiXCR, producing one record per CDR3 protein. The top ten hold about 4% of the sample, which has about 590,000 distinct CDR3 sequences, roughly 39% seen once. Clinical symptoms, serum thyroxine, TRAb, thyroid ultrasound and orbital computed tomography were relied on for diagnosis. This CDR3 is built from 15 residues. V lost 6 bases and J 0 bases, leaving 11 bases between the germline ends. CDR1 and CDR2 from the germline V gene are SNHLY and FYNNEI. This sample stems from a study of Graves' ophthalmopathy and Graves' hyperthyroidism. Study at large: The authors defined stable hyperthyroidism as no ophthalmopathy within 18 months of follow-up.

Notes on the study in general: Discrimination between ophthalmopathy and stable hyperthyroidism by a 13-signature model showed nearly 90% sensitivity and about 80% specificity. The model reached approximately 67% sensitivity and approximately 72% specificity for predicting ophthalmopathy progression.

The chain joins TRBV2 to TRBJ2-2; D not resolved. The sequence derives from an adult man with Graves' hyperthyroidism. The sequencing sample was made of peripheral blood or thyroid tissue (not recorded which). The CDR3 DNA reads as TGTGCCAGCAGCGTCCGTGAGGCGAACACCGGGGAGCTGTTTTTT. Its protein product is CASSVREANTGELFF.